A selection of T cell receptor beta chains follows, all from one sample in a study of cytotoxic CD8 clonotypes in ibrutinib-treated CLL. The table came from immunoSEQ multiplex PCR; TCRdb's copy has only in-frame clones and leaves some out. The sample carries about 58,000 clones, over 60% recorded once. The source was PBMCs, collected after 12 months of ibrutinib treatment. These receptors were obtained from a human donor with chronic lymphocytic leukemia. The CDR3 runs from the conserved cysteine through the conserved F or W.

V,J,length,CDR3
TRBV29-1,TRBJ2-1,15,CSVTLFWEGGGEQFF
TRBV10-3,TRBJ2-3,16,CAISEQGSSFTDTQYF
TRBV28,TRBJ1-5,15,CASSLGTGPYQPQHF
TRBV5-4,TRBJ2-4,16,CASSLIGREGKNIQYF
TRBV4-3,TRBJ2-7,15,CASSLGLAGPYEQYF
TRBV4-2,TRBJ2-6,16,CASSQSGQSGANVLTF
TRBV5-4,TRBJ2-1,14,CASSLGLANNEQFF
TRBV28,TRBJ1-2,13,CASSLDSNYGYTF
TRBV29-1,TRBJ1-4,11,CSVATNEKLFF
TRBV9,TRBJ2-1,14,CASSSWTSGSEQFF
TRBV18,TRBJ1-5,15,CASSPTGLSNQPQHF
TRBV18,TRBJ2-7,14,CASSPDRLSYEQYF
TRBV6-1,TRBJ2-4,12,CASSVAKNIQYF
TRBV28,TRBJ2-3,15,CASRTGQGATDTQYF
TRBV5-1,TRBJ1-4,17,CASSLGLGTGENEKLFF
TRBV19,TRBJ2-7,15,CASSPLGHEGYEQYF
TRBV4-2,TRBJ2-7,20,CASSQDLFGGTSGSFYEQYF
TRBV6-5,TRBJ2-7,15,CASSSGAGMTYEQYF
TRBV5-4,TRBJ2-7,15,CASSSSGRTSYEQYF
TRBV2,TRBJ2-1,13,CASHRTGANEQFF
TRBV28,TRBJ2-5,13,CASSAPGTETQYF
TRBV12-5,TRBJ2-1,15,CASGLRAGPYNEQFF
TRBV5-1,TRBJ2-7,13,CASGGDSSYEQYF
TRBV4-3,TRBJ1-5,13,CASSQVGGGPQHF
TRBV2,TRBJ2-3,15,CASKYGGVSTDTQYF
TRBV7-9,TRBJ2-2,15,CASSLGSTNTGELFF
TRBV28,TRBJ2-1,15,CASSLGGSSYNEQFF
TRBV30,TRBJ2-7,14,CAWSVPRLSYEQYF
TRBV7-3,TRBJ2-3,14,CASSRLADPDTQYF
TRBV6-5,TRBJ2-7,15,CASKRTSGDNYEQYF
TRBV9,TRBJ2-2,16,CASSIRGLSDTGELFF
TRBV9,TRBJ1-2,17,CASSVATGGHPPYGYTF
TRBV7-2,TRBJ1-2,12,CASSPRSSGYTF